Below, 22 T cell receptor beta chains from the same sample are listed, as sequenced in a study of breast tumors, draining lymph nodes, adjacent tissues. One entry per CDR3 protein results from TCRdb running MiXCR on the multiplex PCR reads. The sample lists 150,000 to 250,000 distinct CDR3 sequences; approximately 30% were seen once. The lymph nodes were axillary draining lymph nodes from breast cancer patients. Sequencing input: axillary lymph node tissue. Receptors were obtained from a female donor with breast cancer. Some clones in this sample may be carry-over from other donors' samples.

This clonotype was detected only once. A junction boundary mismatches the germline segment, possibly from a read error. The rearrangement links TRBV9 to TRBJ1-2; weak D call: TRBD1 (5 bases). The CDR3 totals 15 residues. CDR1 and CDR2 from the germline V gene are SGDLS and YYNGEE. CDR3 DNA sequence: TGTGCCAGCAGCCCCCCAAATGGCAGGGTGAATGGCTCCACCTTC. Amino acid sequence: CASSPPNGRVNGSTF.

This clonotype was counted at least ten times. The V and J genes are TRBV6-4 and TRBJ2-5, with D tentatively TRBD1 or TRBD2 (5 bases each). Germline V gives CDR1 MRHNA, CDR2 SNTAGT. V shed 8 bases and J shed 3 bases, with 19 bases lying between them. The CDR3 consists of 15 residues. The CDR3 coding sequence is TGTGCCAGCGGTCCCGGGACGGCGGAAAAAGAGACCCAGTACTTC. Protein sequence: CASGPGTAEKETQYF.

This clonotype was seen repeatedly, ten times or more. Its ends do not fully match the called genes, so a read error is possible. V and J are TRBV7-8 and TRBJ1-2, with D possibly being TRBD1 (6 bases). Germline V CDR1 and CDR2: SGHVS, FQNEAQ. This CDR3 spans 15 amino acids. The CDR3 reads CASSFDRRANYGYPF. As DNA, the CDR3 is TGTGCCAGCAGCTTCGACAGGAGGGCTAACTATGGCTACCCCTTC.

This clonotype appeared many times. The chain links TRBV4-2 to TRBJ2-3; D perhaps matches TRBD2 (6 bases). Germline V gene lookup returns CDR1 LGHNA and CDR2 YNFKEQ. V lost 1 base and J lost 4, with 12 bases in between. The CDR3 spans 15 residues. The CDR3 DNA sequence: TGTGCCAGCAGCCAAGTAGCGGCAGCCCCAGATACGCAGTATTTT. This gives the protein CASSQVAAAPDTQYF.

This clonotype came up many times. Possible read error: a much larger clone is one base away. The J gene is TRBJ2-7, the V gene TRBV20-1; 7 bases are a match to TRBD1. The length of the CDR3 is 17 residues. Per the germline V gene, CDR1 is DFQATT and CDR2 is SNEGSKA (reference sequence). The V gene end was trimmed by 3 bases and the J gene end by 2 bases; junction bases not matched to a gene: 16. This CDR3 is CSARERGRGAAPYEQYF. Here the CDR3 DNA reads TGCAGTGCTAGGGAAAGGGGGCGCGGAGCCGCGCCCTACGAGCAGTACTTC.

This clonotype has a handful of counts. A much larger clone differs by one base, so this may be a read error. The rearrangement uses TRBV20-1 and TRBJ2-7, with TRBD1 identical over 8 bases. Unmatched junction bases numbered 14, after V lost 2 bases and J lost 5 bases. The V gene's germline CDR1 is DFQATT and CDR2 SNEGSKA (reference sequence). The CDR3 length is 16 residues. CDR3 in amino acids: CSARYDPGQAFHEQYF. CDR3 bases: TGCAGTGCTAGATACGATCCGGGACAGGCGTTCCACGAGCAGTACTTC.

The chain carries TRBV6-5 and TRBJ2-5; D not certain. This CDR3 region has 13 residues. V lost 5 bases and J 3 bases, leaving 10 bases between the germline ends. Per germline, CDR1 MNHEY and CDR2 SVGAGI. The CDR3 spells CASSPGGEETQYF. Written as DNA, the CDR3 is TGTGCCAGCAGTCCGGGCGGCGAAGAGACCCAGTACTTC.

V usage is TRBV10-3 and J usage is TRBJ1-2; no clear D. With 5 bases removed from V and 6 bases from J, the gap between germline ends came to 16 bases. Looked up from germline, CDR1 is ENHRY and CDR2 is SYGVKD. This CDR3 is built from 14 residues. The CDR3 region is CAISYGGSGDGYTF. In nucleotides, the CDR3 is TGTGCCATCAGTTACGGCGGTAGTGGGGATGGCTACACCTTC.

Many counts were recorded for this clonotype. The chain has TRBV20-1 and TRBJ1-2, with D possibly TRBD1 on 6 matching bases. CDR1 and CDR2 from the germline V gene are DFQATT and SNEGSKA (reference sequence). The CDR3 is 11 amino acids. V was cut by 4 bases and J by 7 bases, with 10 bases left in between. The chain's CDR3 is CSATEGGGYTF. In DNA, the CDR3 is TGCAGTGCTACAGAGGGGGGTGGCTACACCTTC.

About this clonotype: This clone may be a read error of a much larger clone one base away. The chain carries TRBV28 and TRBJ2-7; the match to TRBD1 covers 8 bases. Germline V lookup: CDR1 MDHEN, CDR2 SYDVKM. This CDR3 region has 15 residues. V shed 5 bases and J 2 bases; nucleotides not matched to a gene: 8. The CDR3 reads CASSRRDRPTYEQYF. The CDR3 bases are TGTGCCAGCAGTCGCCGGGACAGGCCTACCTACGAGCAGTACTTC.

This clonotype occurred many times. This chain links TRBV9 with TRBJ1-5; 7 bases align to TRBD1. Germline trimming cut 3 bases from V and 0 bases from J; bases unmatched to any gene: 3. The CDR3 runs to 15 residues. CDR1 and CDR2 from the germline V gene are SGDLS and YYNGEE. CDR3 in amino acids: CASSGGQNSNQPQHF. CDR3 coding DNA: TGTGCCAGCAGCGGGGGACAGAATAGCAATCAGCCCCAGCATTTT.

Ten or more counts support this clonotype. CDR3 in DNA: TGTGCCAGTAGTATGGATCACCTGACAAGGGGGGACGGGAGCTCCTACAATGAGCAGTTCTTC. This encodes CASSMDHLTRGDGSSYNEQFF. This chain joins TRBV19 and TRBJ2-1; either TRBD1 or TRBD2 may fit D (6 bases each). The germline V gene has CDR1 LNHDA and CDR2 SQIVND (reference sequence). The CDR3 totals 21 residues. V was cut by 3 bases and J by 0 bases, with 27 bases left in between.

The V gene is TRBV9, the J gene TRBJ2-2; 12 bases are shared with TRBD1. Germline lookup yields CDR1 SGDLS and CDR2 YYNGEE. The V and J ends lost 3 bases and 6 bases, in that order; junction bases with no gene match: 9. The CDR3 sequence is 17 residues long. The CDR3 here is CASSASRDRGRAGELFF. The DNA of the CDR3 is TGTGCCAGCAGCGCTAGCCGGGACAGGGGGCGAGCCGGGGAGCTGTTTTTT.

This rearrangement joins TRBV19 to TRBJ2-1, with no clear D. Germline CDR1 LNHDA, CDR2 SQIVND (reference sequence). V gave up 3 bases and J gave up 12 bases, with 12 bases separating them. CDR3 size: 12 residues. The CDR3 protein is CASSISTDTQFF. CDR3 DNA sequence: TGTGCCAGTAGTATTAGCACAGATACGCAGTTCTTC. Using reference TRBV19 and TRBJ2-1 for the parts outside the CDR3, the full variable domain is DGGITQSPKYLFRKEGQNVTLSCEQNLNHDAMYWYRQDPGQGLRLIYYSQIVNDFQKGDIAEGYSVSREKKESFPLTVTSAQKNPTAFYLCASSISTDTQFFGPGTRLTVL.

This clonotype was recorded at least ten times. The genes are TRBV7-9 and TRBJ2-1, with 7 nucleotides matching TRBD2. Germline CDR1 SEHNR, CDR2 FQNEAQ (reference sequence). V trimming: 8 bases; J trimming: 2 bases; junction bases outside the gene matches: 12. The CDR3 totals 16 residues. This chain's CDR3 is CASSQGLAGAYNEQFF. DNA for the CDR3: TGTGCCAGCTCCCAGGGATTGGCGGGGGCCTACAATGAGCAGTTCTTC.

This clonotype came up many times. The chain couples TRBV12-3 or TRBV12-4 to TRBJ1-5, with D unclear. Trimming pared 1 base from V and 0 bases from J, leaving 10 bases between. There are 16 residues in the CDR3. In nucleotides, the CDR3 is TGTGCCAGCAGTTTAGTCATACAGCCTAGCAATCAGCCCCAGCATTTT. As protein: CASSLVIQPSNQPQHF.

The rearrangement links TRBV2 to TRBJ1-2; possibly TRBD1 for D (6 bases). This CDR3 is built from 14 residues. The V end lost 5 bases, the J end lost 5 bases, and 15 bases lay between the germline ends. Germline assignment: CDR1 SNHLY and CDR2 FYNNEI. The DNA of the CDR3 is TGTGCCAGCAGTTCTACAGGGACGGGGTATGGCTACACCTTC. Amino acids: CASSSTGTGYGYTF. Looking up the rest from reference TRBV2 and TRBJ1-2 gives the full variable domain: EPEVTQTPSHQVTQMGQEVILRCVPISNHLYFYWYRQILGQKVEFLVSFYNNEISEKSEIFDDQFSVERPDGSNFTLKIRSTKLEDSAMYFCASSSTGTGYGYTFGSGTRLTVV.

CDR3 protein: CASSEQSTGGHGYTF. In DNA form, the CDR3 reads TGTGCCAGCAGTGAACAGTCGACAGGGGGACATGGCTACACCTTC. The J gene is TRBJ1-2, the V gene TRBV2, with 9 bases aligning to TRBD1. Germline lookup yields CDR1 SNHLY and CDR2 FYNNEI. The CDR3 has 15 amino acids. The V segment lost 2 bases and the J segment 6 bases; nucleotides outside the gene matches: 7.

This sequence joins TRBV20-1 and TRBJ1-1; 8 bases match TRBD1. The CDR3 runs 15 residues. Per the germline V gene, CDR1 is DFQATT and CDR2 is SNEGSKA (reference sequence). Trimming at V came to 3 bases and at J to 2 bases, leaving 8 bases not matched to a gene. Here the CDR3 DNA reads TGCAGTGCTAGCGCGCCGGGACAGGCCAACACTGAAGCTTTCTTT. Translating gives CSASAPGQANTEAFF.

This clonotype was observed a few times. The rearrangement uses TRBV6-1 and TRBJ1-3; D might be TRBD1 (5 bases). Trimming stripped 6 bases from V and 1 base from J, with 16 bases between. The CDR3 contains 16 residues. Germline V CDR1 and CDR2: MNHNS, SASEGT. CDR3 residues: CASRSNSGRSGNTIYF. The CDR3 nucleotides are TGTGCCAGCAGGTCCAATTCAGGGAGGTCTGGAAACACCATATATTTT.

CDR3 DNA: TGTGCCAGCAGCTTGGGGTCGGGCACTGAAGCTTTCTTT. This codes for CASSLGSGTEAFF. The chain recombines TRBV5-4 with TRBJ1-1; D uncertain. The germline gives CDR1 SGHNT, CDR2 YYREEE (reference sequence). V was trimmed by 0 bases and J by 4 bases, leaving 7 bases between them. CDR3 size: 13 residues.

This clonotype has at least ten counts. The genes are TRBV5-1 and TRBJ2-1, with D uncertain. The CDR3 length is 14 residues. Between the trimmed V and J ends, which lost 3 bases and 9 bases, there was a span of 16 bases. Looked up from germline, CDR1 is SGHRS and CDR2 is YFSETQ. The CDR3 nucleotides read TGCGCCAGCAGCTCTAGGACCACCAGTCGTGAGCAGTTCTTC. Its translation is CASSSRTTSREQFF.